The TCR beta chain described here comes from a study of CD8+ T cells in alopecia areata. Notes on the study in general: Alphabeta T cells residing in normal skin are also sequenced in scalp samples. Association of baseline CD8+ expansion with response is uncertain owing to one nonresponder. On tofacitinib, scalp and blood still held many of the expanded lesional clones.

RNA was isolated and reverse transcribed to cDNA, the sequencing template. Profiled with immunoSEQ multiplex PCR; TCRdb holds only in-frame clones, not every one. The table has 120,000 or so clones, less than 75% seen once; the top ten hold under 35%. Turning to this clone: As yet, its antigen is unknown.

The CDR3 loop spans 13 amino acids. The J segment lost 8 bases and the V segment lost 3 bases, leaving 4 bases of the junction unmatched. CDR1 is LGHNA and CDR2 is YSLEER in the germline V gene. Specified treatment: oral pan-JAK inhibitor, 5-10 mg twice daily. It was from PBMCs that CD4+ and CD8+ T cells were sorted. This chain uses TRBV4-3 with TRBJ1-2, with 9 bases that match TRBD1. The sequence came from a human donor with alopecia areata. Here the sequenced sample was CD8+ T cells sorted from blood, taken at week 4, from a patient treated with tofacitinib. The CDR3 bases are TGCGCCAGCAGCCATCGGACAGGGGACGGCTACACCTTC. It specifies CASSHRTGDGYTF.